The next 13 T cell receptor beta chains were all read from a single sample in a study of cytomegalovirus exposure and HLA in healthy donors. Measured with immunoSEQ multiplex PCR; TCRdb has only the in-frame clones, and not every one. The profile shows 100,000 to 120,000 clones, 89% of them singletons. Sequenced sample: PBMCs. The receptors come from a woman under 30 in good health and CMV-seronegative.

The J gene is TRBJ2-7, the V gene TRBV19, with D possibly matching TRBD1 (5 bases). The CDR3 totals 13 residues. Per germline, CDR1 LNHDA and CDR2 SQIVND (reference sequence). V lost 5 bases and J 3 bases, leaving 11 bases between the germline ends. CDR3 residues: CASSSGSFYEQYF. DNA for the CDR3: TGTGCCAGTAGTTCAGGGTCCTTCTACGAGCAGTACTTC.

This clone has a handful of counts. The rearrangement joins TRBV6-4 to TRBJ1-5; D is unclear. CDR1 and CDR2 from the germline V gene are MRHNA and SNTAGT. Trimming shortened V by 4 bases and J by 0 bases, and 4 bases separated the two germline ends. The CDR3 has 13 amino acids. CDR3 loop: CASSAGSNQPQHF. The CDR3 nucleotides are TGTGCCAGCAGTGCGGGTAGCAATCAGCCCCAGCATTTT.

V is TRBV7-9 and J is TRBJ2-4, with D hard to call. Germline CDR1 and CDR2: SEHNR and FQNEAQ (reference sequence). Trimming pared 4 bases from V and 0 bases from J, leaving 13 bases between. This CDR3 contains 16 residues. The CDR3 here is CASSSMRELAKNIQYF. The CDR3, as DNA: TGTGCCAGCAGCTCGATGAGAGAGCTAGCCAAAAACATTCAGTACTTC. Filled out from reference TRBV7-9 and TRBJ2-4, the complete variable domain reads DTGVSQNPRHKITKRGQNVTFRCDPISEHNRLYWYRQTLGQGPEFLTYFQNEAQLEKSRLLSDRFSAERPKGSFSTLEIQRTEQGDSAMYLCASSSMRELAKNIQYFGAGTRLSVL.

The chain joins TRBV7-2 to TRBJ2-1; D uncertain. The CDR3 runs 13 residues. V was cut by 3 bases and J by 8 bases, with 11 bases left in between. Germline CDR1 and CDR2: SGHTA and FQGNSA. The CDR3 loop is CASSFEQTHEQFF. Here the CDR3 DNA reads TGTGCCAGCAGCTTTGAACAAACCCATGAGCAGTTCTTC.

V and J are TRBV12-5 and TRBJ2-5; 7 bases align to TRBD1. CDR3 size: 13 residues. V shed 3 bases and J 4 bases; nucleotides not matched to a gene: 2. CDR1 and CDR2 (germline): LGHNT, FRNRAP. This chain's CDR3 is CASGLDRVETQYF. In nucleotides, the CDR3 is TGTGCTAGTGGTTTAGACAGGGTAGAGACCCAGTACTTC.

The rearrangement joins TRBV7-9 to TRBJ2-1; 9 bases map to TRBD1. V trimming: 4 bases; J trimming: 5 bases; junction bases outside the gene matches: 9. This CDR3 has 16 residues. Germline V gene sequence: CDR1 SEHNR, CDR2 FQNEAQ (reference sequence). CDR3 region: CASSSTGTGLHNEQFF. Written as DNA, the CDR3 is TGTGCCAGCAGCTCAACCGGGACAGGGCTACACAATGAGCAGTTCTTC.

The chain combines TRBV11-2 with TRBJ2-1; the match to TRBD2 covers 11 bases. The CDR3 extends over 19 amino acids. The trim removed 5 bases at V and 1 base at J, leaving 13 bases unmatched. Germline V CDR1 and CDR2: SGHAT, FQNNGV. CDR3 protein: CASSPLAGAQARSYNEQFF. The CDR3 bases are TGTGCCAGCAGCCCACTAGCGGGAGCCCAGGCTCGTTCCTACAATGAGCAGTTCTTC.

The V and J genes are TRBV7-8 and TRBJ1-2, with TRBD1 matching over 10 bases. This CDR3 is 15 amino acids long. Per the germline V gene, CDR1 is SGHVS and CDR2 is FQNEAQ. The trim removed 3 bases at V and 5 bases at J, leaving 6 bases unmatched. CDR3 sequence (DNA): TGTGCCAGCAGCTTGACAGGGGGCCAGGGTTATGGCTACACCTTC. This encodes CASSLTGGQGYGYTF.

The chain combines TRBV5-6 with TRBJ2-1; D ambiguous. In germline, CDR1 is SGHDT, CDR2 YYEEEE. The length of the CDR3 is 13 residues. V was cut by 2 bases and J by 9 bases, with 12 bases left in between. CDR3 DNA sequence: TGTGCCAGCAGCTTTGAAGTTTCAGGTGAGCAGTTCTTC. Protein: CASSFEVSGEQFF.

The J gene is TRBJ1-5, the V gene TRBV6-1; perhaps TRBD1 as D (5 bases). From germline, CDR1 is MNHNS and CDR2 SASEGT. CDR3 length: 17 residues. Trimming left V 2 bases short and J 0 bases short, with 14 bases between. The CDR3 nucleotides read TGTGCCAGCAGTGAATTAAGGGGTCGGCCTAGCAATCAGCCCCAGCATTTT. As protein: CASSELRGRPSNQPQHF.

This chain links TRBV19 with TRBJ1-1; unclear D gene. The V end was cut by 0 bases, the J end by 2 bases, with 10 bases between. CDR1 LNHDA and CDR2 SQIVND come from the germline V gene (reference sequence). This CDR3 has 15 residues. Here the CDR3 reads CASSIEGGRNTEAFF. In nucleotides, the CDR3 is TGTGCCAGTAGTATAGAAGGCGGTAGAAACACTGAAGCTTTCTTT. Complete variable domain (other parts from reference TRBV19 and TRBJ1-1): DGGITQSPKYLFRKEGQNVTLSCEQNLNHDAMYWYRQDPGQGLRLIYYSQIVNDFQKGDIAEGYSVSREKKESFPLTVTSAQKNPTAFYLCASSIEGGRNTEAFFGQGTRLTVV.

This sequence joins TRBV5-1 and TRBJ2-7, with D perhaps matching TRBD2 (6 bases). V lost 4 bases to trimming and J lost 2 bases, with 16 bases between them. From germline, CDR1 is SGHRS and CDR2 YFSETQ. The CDR3 has 15 residues. The CDR3 reads CASSGAPGETYEQYF. As DNA, the CDR3 is TGCGCCAGCAGCGGGGCCCCGGGGGAGACCTACGAGCAGTACTTC. The full variable domain, with the rest looked up from reference TRBV5-1 and TRBJ2-7, is KAGVTQTPRYLIKTRGQQVTLSCSPISGHRSVSWYQQTPGQGLQFLFEYFSETQRNKGNFPGRFSGRQFSNSRSEMNVSTLELGDSALYLCASSGAPGETYEQYFGPGTRLTVT.

The chain has TRBV27 and TRBJ2-2; 12 bases align to TRBD2. The CDR3 consists of 17 residues. The J segment lost 1 base and the V segment lost 6 bases, leaving 6 bases of the junction unmatched. Germline-derived CDR1 and CDR2 are MNHEY and SMNVEV (reference sequence). The CDR3 DNA reads as TGTGCCAGCAGGCCGGAACTAGCGGGGGGGAACACCGGGGAGCTGTTTTTT. Protein sequence: CASRPELAGGNTGELFF.